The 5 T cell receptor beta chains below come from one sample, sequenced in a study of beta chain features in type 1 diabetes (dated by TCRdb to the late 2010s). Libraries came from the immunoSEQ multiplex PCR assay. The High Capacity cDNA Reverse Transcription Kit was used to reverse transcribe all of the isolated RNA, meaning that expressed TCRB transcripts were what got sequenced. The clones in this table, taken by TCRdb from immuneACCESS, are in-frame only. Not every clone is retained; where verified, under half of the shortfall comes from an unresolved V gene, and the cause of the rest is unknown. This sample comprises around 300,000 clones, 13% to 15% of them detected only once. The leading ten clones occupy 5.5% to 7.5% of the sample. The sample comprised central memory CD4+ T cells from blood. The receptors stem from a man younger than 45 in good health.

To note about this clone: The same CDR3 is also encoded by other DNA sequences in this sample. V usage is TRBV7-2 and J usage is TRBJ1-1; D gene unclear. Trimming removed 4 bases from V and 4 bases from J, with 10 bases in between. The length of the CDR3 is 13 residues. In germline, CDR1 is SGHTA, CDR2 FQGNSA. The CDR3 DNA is TGTGCCAGCAGCTCCCCCTTGGGCACTGAAGCTTTCTTT. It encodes CASSSPLGTEAFF. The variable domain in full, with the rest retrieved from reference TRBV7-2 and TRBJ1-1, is GAGVSQSPSNKVTEKGKDVELRCDPISGHTALYWYRQSLGQGLEFLIYFQGNSAPDKSGLPSDRFSAERTGGSVSTLTIQRTQQEDSAVYLCASSSPLGTEAFFGQGTRLTVV.

CDR3: CASSPEAGQGRSGELFF. CDR3 bases: TGTGCCAGCAGCCCCGAGGCGGGACAGGGGAGGTCCGGGGAGCTGTTTTTT. The rearrangement uses TRBV5-4 and TRBJ2-2; 10 bases line up with TRBD1. J lost 6 bases, V lost 4 bases, and 12 bases had no gene match. The CDR3 spans 17 residues. From germline, CDR1 is SGHNT and CDR2 YYREEE (reference sequence).

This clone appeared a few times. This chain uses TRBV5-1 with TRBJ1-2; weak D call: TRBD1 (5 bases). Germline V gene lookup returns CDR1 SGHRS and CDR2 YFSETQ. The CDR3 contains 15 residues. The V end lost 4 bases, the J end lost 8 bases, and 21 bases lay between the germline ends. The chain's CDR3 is CASSQVALRGRGYTF. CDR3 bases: TGCGCCAGCAGCCAAGTGGCACTGAGGGGTAGGGGCTACACCTTC.

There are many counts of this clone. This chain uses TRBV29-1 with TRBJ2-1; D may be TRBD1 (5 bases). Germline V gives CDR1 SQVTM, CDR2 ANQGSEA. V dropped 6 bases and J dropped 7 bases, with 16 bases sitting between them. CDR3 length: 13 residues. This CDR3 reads CSVRQGPGNEQFF. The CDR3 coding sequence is TGCAGCGTAAGGCAGGGCCCCGGGAATGAGCAGTTCTTC.

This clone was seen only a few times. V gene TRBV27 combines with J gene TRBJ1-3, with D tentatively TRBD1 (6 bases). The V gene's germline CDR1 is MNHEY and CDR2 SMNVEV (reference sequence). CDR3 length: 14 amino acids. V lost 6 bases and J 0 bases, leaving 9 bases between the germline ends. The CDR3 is CASSRTASGNTIYF. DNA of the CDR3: TGTGCCAGCAGCAGGACAGCCTCTGGAAACACCATATATTTT.